The 9 T cell receptor beta chains in this list originate from one sample, sequenced in a study of blood T cell repertoires in COVID-19. The assay was immunoSEQ multiplex PCR, and TCRdb's table has in-frame clones only and misses some. The sample records some 120,000 clones, about 85% being singletons. The sequenced sample was peripheral blood. The receptor source for this set is a man older than 75 with active or convalescent COVID-19.

CDR3 DNA sequence: TGTGCCAGCTCACAACAGAAGGGGGGGCTTACTAACACTGAAGCTTTCTTT. Protein sequence: CASSQQKGGLTNTEAFF. The chain recombines TRBV18 with TRBJ1-1; weak D call: TRBD1 (6 bases). Germline V lookup: CDR1 KGHSH, CDR2 LQKENI. Trimming took 4 bases from V and 2 from J, leaving 20 bases between them. This CDR3 has 17 residues.

V gene TRBV10-3 combines with J gene TRBJ2-1; 11 bases align to TRBD2. The junction had 7 bases not matched to a gene; V was cut back by 0 bases and J by 6 bases. Germline V gene lookup returns CDR1 ENHRY and CDR2 SYGVKD. This CDR3 contains 17 residues. CDR3 nucleotide sequence: TGTGCCATCAGTGAGTCGGAGGATCTAGCGGGAGGCAATGAGCAGTTCTTC. Protein: CAISESEDLAGGNEQFF.

This clone has only a few counts. V and J are TRBV24-1 and TRBJ2-2; 11 bases align to TRBD1. The CDR3 spans 17 residues. After removal of 3 bases from V and 3 bases from J, the junction contained 5 bases not matched to a gene. The germline gives CDR1 KGHDR, CDR2 SFDVKD. CDR3 coding DNA: TGTGCCACCAGTGATGCACCGGGACAGGGGGACACCGGGGAGCTGTTTTTT. Translated: CATSDAPGQGDTGELFF.

V gene TRBV9 combines with J gene TRBJ1-2, with a tentative D call TRBD1 (6 bases). CDR1 and CDR2 from the germline V gene are SGDLS and YYNGEE. The CDR3 runs 13 residues. Between the trimmed V and J ends, which lost 4 bases and 11 bases, there was a span of 18 bases. CDR3 sequence reads: CASSPRPGATYTF. The DNA of the CDR3 is TGTGCCAGCAGCCCTCGGCCAGGGGCTACATACACCTTC. Looking up the rest from reference TRBV9 and TRBJ1-2 gives the full variable domain: DSGVTQTPKHLITATGQRVTLRCSPRSGDLSVYWYQQSLDQGLQFLIQYYNGEERAKGNILERFSAQQFPDLHSELNLSSLELGDSALYFCASSPRPGATYTFGSGTRLTVV.

This chain uses TRBV3-1 (or the pseudogene TRBV3-2) with TRBJ2-1, with 10 bases aligning to TRBD2. This CDR3 has 16 residues. Germline CDR1 and CDR2: LGHDT and YNNKEL (reference sequence). Trimming cost V 4 bases and J 2 bases; bases outside gene matches: 5. The CDR3 here is CASSPRSGGPYNEQFF. The CDR3 DNA follows: TGTGCCAGCAGCCCGCGTAGCGGGGGGCCCTACAATGAGCAGTTCTTC.

The rearrangement joins TRBV12-5 to TRBJ2-1; D is possibly TRBD1 (5 bases). CDR1 and CDR2 from the germline V gene are LGHNT and FRNRAP. Trimming stripped 1 base from V and 5 bases from J, with 12 bases between. There are 15 residues in the CDR3. CDR3 bases: TGTGCTAGTGGTTTGGCACAGGTACCCAACAATGAGCAGTTCTTC. Protein: CASGLAQVPNNEQFF. Full variable domain (outside the CDR3, taken from reference TRBV12-5 and TRBJ2-1): DARVTQTPRHKVTEMGQEVTMRCQPILGHNTVFWYRQTMMQGLELLAYFRNRAPLDDSGMPKDRFSAEMPDATLATLKIQPSEPRDSAVYFCASGLAQVPNNEQFFGPGTRLTVL.

This clone was counted a few times. V usage is TRBV4-3 and J usage is TRBJ1-2; possibly TRBD1 for D (6 bases). Germline V lookup: CDR1 LGHNA, CDR2 YSLEER. With 0 bases removed from V and 4 bases from J, the gap between germline ends came to 15 bases. This CDR3 contains 16 residues. CDR3 nucleotide sequence: TGCGCCAGCAGCCAAGACTGGGGTGGCAGGGGCTATGGCTACACCTTC. It specifies CASSQDWGGRGYGYTF.

This rearrangement joins TRBV6-5 to TRBJ2-7; 7 bases line up with TRBD2. The V gene's germline CDR1 is MNHEY and CDR2 SVGAGI. The CDR3 covers 14 residues. V lost 0 bases and J lost 4; bases outside the gene matches: 3. The DNA for the CDR3 is TGTGCCAGCAGTTACTCTGGGGAGGGGTACGAGCAGTACTTC. Translation: CASSYSGEGYEQYF.

The chain links TRBV6-5 to TRBJ1-2; 7 nucleotides match TRBD1. Germline V gene lookup returns CDR1 MNHEY and CDR2 SVGAGI. This CDR3 contains 13 residues. V shed 8 bases and J 2 bases; nucleotides not matched to a gene: 5. The CDR3 DNA sequence: TGTGCCAGCTTGGACAGGACCAACTATGGCTACACCTTC. Its translation: CASLDRTNYGYTF.